Shown below are 27 T cell receptor beta chains from a single sample sequenced in a study of tumor and adjacent non-tumor tissue in lung cancer. No cell sorting was done before RNA was extracted from the tissue. Three rounds of nested PCR, following a modified ARM-PCR protocol, produced the TCRbeta library. TCRdb redid the calling of the multiplex PCR reads with MiXCR, one entry per CDR3 protein. Of over 85,000 distinct CDR3 sequences listed, under 90% are singletons. The specimen was lung tumor tissue. These receptors all stem from a man aged 65 to 85 with non-small cell lung cancer.

With respect to this clonotype: The junction and the germline gene differ at one end; a read error may be behind it. The V call is TRBV6-5, the J call TRBJ1-2; D is unresolved. There are 14 residues in the CDR3. CDR1 and CDR2 (germline): MNHEY, SVGAGI. The DNA for the CDR3 is TGTGCCAGCACTTACTCTCGCCCCTCGGAAAGCTACACCTTC. This sequence encodes CASTYSRPSESYTF.

In the case of this clonotype: This sequence may be a read error, since a much larger clone differs from it by one base. The gene calls are TRBV28 and TRBJ2-1, with 9 nucleotides matching TRBD1. V was pared by 6 bases and J by 7 bases, with 7 bases of the junction left unmatched. CDR3 size: 14 residues. The germline gives CDR1 MDHEN, CDR2 SYDVKM. CDR3 in DNA: TGTGCCAGCAGACCCGGACAGGGGAGTAATGAGCAGTTCTTC. This codes for CASRPGQGSNEQFF.

A note on this clonotype: Its ends do not fully match the called genes, so a read error is possible. This chain joins TRBV29-1 and TRBJ2-7; 11 nucleotides agree with TRBD2. The germline CDR1 and CDR2 sequences are SQVTM and ANQGSEA. This CDR3 has 14 amino acids. The CDR3 DNA follows: TGCACCGTTGACAGACTAGCGGGGACCTACGTGCAGTACTTC. Amino acids: CTVDRLAGTYVQYF.

V usage is TRBV29-1 and J usage is TRBJ2-2, with no clear D. The length of the CDR3 is 11 residues. The V gene's germline CDR1 is SQVTM and CDR2 ANQGSEA. For the CDR3, the DNA is TGCAGGTCACTTTGGACCGGGGAGCTGTTTTTT. This codes for CRSLWTGELFF.

This clonotype has ten or more counts. The V call is TRBV6-6, the J call TRBJ2-7; D possibly corresponds to TRBD1 (7 bases). The V end was cut by 8 bases, the J end by 0 bases, with 14 bases between. CDR1 MNHNY and CDR2 SVGAGI come from the germline V gene (reference sequence). The CDR3 is 14 amino acids. CDR3 DNA sequence: TGTGCCAGCGTTGCAGGGGGGAGCTCCTACGAGCAGTACTTC. Its translation is CASVAGGSSYEQYF.

In the case of this clonotype: Sequence at one end of the junction differs from germline and may be a read error. The V gene is TRBV11-2, the J gene TRBJ2-3; a weak D match, TRBD1 (5 bases). The germline V gene encodes CDR1 SGHAT and CDR2 FQNNGV. This CDR3 spans 13 amino acids. The CDR3: CATSDRSTGTQCF. DNA for the CDR3: TGTGCCACGTCTGATCGGAGCACAGGTACGCAGTGTTTT. The variable domain in full, with the rest retrieved from reference TRBV11-2 and TRBJ2-3, is EAGVAQSPRYKIIEKRQSVAFWCNPISGHATLYWYQQILGQGPKLLIQFQNNGVVDDSQLPKDRFSAERLKGVDSTLKIQPAKLEDSAVYLCATSDRSTGTQCFGPGTRLTVL.

On this clonotype itself: No conserved phenylalanine or tryptophan is present at the end of the CDR3, so a read error is the likely explanation. The DNA is left out, because the CDR3 cannot be placed on it with certainty; the CDR3 is given as TCRdb lists it. The V gene is TRBV12-3 or TRBV12-4, the J gene TRBJ1-2; the table's D call TRBD1 went unverified against the DNA. The length of the CDR3 is 15 amino acids, counting both ends. The CDR3 region is CASSLLTGFGYGYNI.

The chain carries TRBV29-1 and TRBJ1-2; the D gene is possibly TRBD1 (5 bases). In germline, CDR1 is SQVTM, CDR2 ANQGSEA. The CDR3 has 17 residues. Trimming took off 0 bases at V and 1 base at J, with 18 bases between the two ends. In nucleotides, the CDR3 is TGCAGCGTTGAAGAGTACATTCGGGGCCATATTAACTATGGCTACACCTTC. It translates to CSVEEYIRGHINYGYTF.

This chain connects TRBV5-5 to TRBJ2-5; D is possibly TRBD2 (6 bases). The CDR3 spans 13 residues. Germline V gene sequence: CDR1 SGHKS, CDR2 YYEKEE (reference sequence). The V and J ends lost 7 bases and 3 bases respectively, with 13 bases between them. This chain's CDR3 is CASGLWREETQYF. In DNA form, the CDR3 reads TGTGCCAGCGGCCTCTGGAGGGAAGAGACCCAGTACTTC. Based on the CDR3 plus reference TRBV5-5 and TRBJ2-5, the full variable domain is DAGVTQSPTHLIKTRGQQVTLRCSPISGHKSVSWYQQVLGQGPQFIFQYYEKEERGRGNFPDRFSARQFPNYSSELNVNALLLGDSALYLCASGLWREETQYFGPGTRLLVL.

Remarks on this clonotype: Its ends do not fully match the called genes, so a read error is possible. V and J are TRBV12-5 and TRBJ1-1; D gene ambiguous. CDR1 and CDR2 (germline): LGHNT, FRNRAP. The CDR3 totals 12 residues. DNA of the CDR3: TGTGATAGTGGTTTGTCATACACTGAAGCTTTCTTT. This codes for CDSGLSYTEAFF.

Regarding this clonotype: The junction does not match germline at one end; this may be a read error. The chain recombines TRBV20-1 with TRBJ1-5; no definite D call. The CDR3 is made up of 13 amino acids. Germline V CDR1 and CDR2: DFQATT, SNEGSKA (reference sequence). The CDR3 DNA follows: TGCAGTGTTAGAACCAGCCTCGGTCAGCCCCAGCATTTT. It specifies CSVRTSLGQPQHF.

To note about this clonotype: At one of its ends the junction is not consistent with the germline gene, which may arise from a read error. The rearrangement joins TRBV6-2 or TRBV6-3 to TRBJ2-1, with a weak D call TRBD2 (6 bases). CDR3 length: 13 residues. CDR1 is MNHEY and CDR2 is SVGEGT in the germline V gene. The CDR3 spells CTSNRGGYNDQFF. The CDR3 DNA reads as TGTACTAGCAACAGAGGCGGTTACAATGATCAGTTCTTC.

Concerning this clonotype itself: The CDR3 carries no conserved terminal phenylalanine or tryptophan, so it likely arises from a read error. The DNA is left out, because the CDR3 cannot be placed on it with certainty; the CDR3 is given as TCRdb lists it. This rearrangement joins TRBV12-3 or TRBV12-4 to TRBJ1-6; the table names TRBD1, a call not compared with the DNA. The CDR3 is 16 residues long, ends included. The CDR3 loop is CASTSGTGGYNSPLQL.

The gene calls are TRBV29-1 and TRBJ1-2; D is unclear. The CDR3 is made up of 16 amino acids. Germline V lookup: CDR1 SQVTM, CDR2 ANQGSEA. CDR3 loop: CGVVPYQPSGEDGYTF. DNA for the CDR3: TGCGGTGTTGTCCCCTATCAACCCTCTGGAGAAGATGGCTACACCTTC.

Points on this clonotype: A single base separates this from a much larger clone, so it may be a read error. This chain uses TRBV7-3 with TRBJ2-3, with D possibly called TRBD1 or TRBD2 (5 bases each). The CDR3 runs to 16 residues. CDR1 and CDR2 (germline): SGHTA, FQGTGA. The CDR3 nucleotides are TGTGCCAGCAGCTTAACCCCAGCAGGGACGACAGAAACGCAGTATTTT. This gives the protein CASSLTPAGTTETQYF.

This clonotype was picked up a small number of times. The missing conserved phenylalanine or tryptophan at the end of this CDR3 makes a read error likely. The V gene is TRBV29-1, the J gene TRBJ2-2, with 11 bases matching TRBD1. This CDR3 comprises 15 residues. In germline, CDR1 is SQVTM, CDR2 ANQGSEA. The CDR3 DNA follows: TGTAGCGTCACAGGGACAGGGGGTTCGACCGGGGAGCTGTTTCTT. It encodes CSVTGTGGSTGELFL.

A remark on this clonotype: One junction end disagrees with the germline gene, perhaps due to a read error. J is TRBJ1-4 and V is TRBV11-2; D uncertain. Germline loops: CDR1 SGHAT, CDR2 FQNNGV. The CDR3 is made up of 15 amino acids. The CDR3 nucleotides read TGTGCTAGCAGCAGAAGTGGGATAACTAATGAAAAACTGTTTTTT. As protein: CASSRSGITNEKLFF.

To note about this clonotype: Its ends do not fully match the called genes, so a read error is possible. This chain links TRBV12-3 or TRBV12-4 with TRBJ2-7; the match to TRBD2 covers 7 bases. CDR3 length: 17 amino acids. The CDR3 sequence is CVSSFRLAATSTYEQYF. In DNA, the CDR3 is TGTGTCAGCAGTTTTCGGCTAGCGGCAACGAGCACCTACGAGCAGTACTTC.

In the case of this clonotype: Germline and junction disagree at one end, which may indicate a read error. V usage is TRBV6-6 and J usage is TRBJ2-2; D possibly matches TRBD1 or TRBD2 (5 bases each). The germline V gene encodes CDR1 MNHNY and CDR2 SVGAGI (reference sequence). The length of the CDR3 is 13 residues. The CDR3 coding sequence is TGTGCCTTGAGAAGCCCAAACACCGGGGACCTGCCTTTT. Its protein is CALRSPNTGDLPF.

The sample holds many counts of this clonotype. The chain uses TRBV4-1 and TRBJ1-1, with D possibly matching TRBD1 (5 bases). CDR3 length equals 15 residues. The germline gives CDR1 MGHRA, CDR2 YSYEKL. With 4 bases removed from V and 3 bases from J, the gap between germline ends came to 15 bases. The CDR3 region has the DNA TGCGCCAGCAGCCCGGGGACGGCGACTTACACTGAAGCTTTCTTT. It specifies CASSPGTATYTEAFF.

Comment on this clonotype: The conserved phenylalanine or tryptophan is not found at the CDR3 terminus, so this likely reflects a read error. J is TRBJ2-3 and V is TRBV5-1; TRBD2 is a possible D gene (7 bases). The CDR3 runs to 16 residues. Trimming pared 7 bases from V and 6 bases from J, leaving 24 bases between. Germline V gene lookup returns CDR1 SGHRS and CDR2 YFSETQ. The CDR3 protein is CASRPFYSGGSDTQYY. CDR3 nucleotides: TGCGCCAGCCGCCCCTTTTATTCGGGGGGCTCGGATACGCAGTATTAT.

Of note for this clonotype: An end of the junction does not agree with germline; a read error may underlie this. This chain connects TRBV29-1 to TRBJ1-1; 8 bases align to TRBD1. The CDR3 is made up of 14 amino acids. Looked up from germline, CDR1 is SQVTM and CDR2 is ANQGSEA. The CDR3 nucleotides are TGTAGCTTCTTAGGACAGGGAACTAAAACTGAAGCTTTCTTT. It yields the protein CSFLGQGTKTEAFF. Full variable domain (remainder filled in from reference TRBV29-1 and TRBJ1-1): SAVISQKPSRDICQRGTSLTIQCQVDSQVTMMFWYRQQPGQSLTLIATANQGSEATYESGFVIDKFPISRPNLTFSTLTVSNMSPEDSSIYLCSFLGQGTKTEAFFGQGTRLTVV.

V is TRBV20-1 and J is TRBJ1-1, with 8 bases lining up with TRBD1. The CDR3 totals 17 residues. The germline V gene encodes CDR1 DFQATT and CDR2 SNEGSKA (reference sequence). CDR3 DNA sequence: TGCATTGTTAGAGATGGCGAGACAGGGGACTCGAACACTGAAGCTTTCTTT. It codes for CIVRDGETGDSNTEAFF.

Comment on this clonotype: Just one base apart from a much larger clone, this may be a read error. This chain joins TRBV2 and TRBJ2-2, with D perhaps TRBD2 (6 bases). Per the germline V gene, CDR1 is SNHLY and CDR2 is FYNNEI. The CDR3 contains 13 residues. DNA for the CDR3: TGTGTCAGCAGTCCGGGGGTCACCGGGGAGCTGTTTTTT. It yields the protein CVSSPGVTGELFF.

The genes are TRBV11-1 and TRBJ2-5, with 8 bases that match TRBD2. The germline gives CDR1 SGHAT, CDR2 FQDESV (reference sequence). V dropped 9 bases and J dropped 9; count of bases not matched to a gene: 12. The CDR3 spans 13 residues. CDR3 in DNA: TGTGCCAGTGGCTTAGCGCGGGGGGAATCCCAGTACTTC. As protein: CASGLARGESQYF. Using reference TRBV11-1 and TRBJ2-5 for the parts outside the CDR3, the full variable domain is EAEVAQSPRYKITEKSQAVAFWCDPISGHATLYWYRQILGQGPELLVQFQDESVVDDSQLPKDRFSAERLKGVDSTLKIQPAELGDSAMYLCASGLARGESQYFGPGTRLLVL.

Details on this clonotype: Its ends do not fully match the called genes, so a read error is possible. This chain links TRBV10-3 with TRBJ2-7; D not resolved. Germline V gene lookup returns CDR1 ENHRY and CDR2 SYGVKD. This CDR3 spans 14 amino acids. The chain's CDR3 is CAISGNYTSYELYF. CDR3 DNA sequence: TGTGCCATCAGTGGGAACTACACTTCTTACGAGCTGTACTTC.

Regarding this clonotype: The germline gene is not matched at one end of the junction; a read error may be the cause. The V gene is TRBV6-2 or TRBV6-3, the J gene TRBJ2-7; D possibly corresponds to TRBD1 (6 bases). Germline values: CDR1 MNHEY, CDR2 SVGEGT. CDR3 length equals 15 residues. This CDR3 is CTSSTKTGFNYEQYF. CDR3 DNA sequence: TGTACCAGCAGTACTAAGACAGGCTTTAACTACGAGCAGTACTTC.